Below are 21 T cell receptor beta chains sequenced from a single sample in a study of identical twins. A single record per CDR3 protein comes from TCRdb applying MiXCR to the 5' RACE reads. The sample shows 240,000 or so distinct CDR3 sequences, roughly an eighth of them seen only once. This same sample was also part of a study on yellow fever vaccine responses in identical twins.

The material sequenced was memory (CD45RO+) T cells sorted from blood. Receptors originate from a woman between 18 and 29 years old in good health.

This clonotype was seen many times. The rearrangement links TRBV19 to TRBJ2-1; D unclear. With 2 bases removed from V and 5 bases from J, the gap between germline ends came to 4 bases. The germline V gene encodes CDR1 LNHDA and CDR2 SQIVND (reference sequence). The CDR3 loop spans 12 amino acids. Here the CDR3 DNA reads TGTGCCAGTAGTATAAAAAACAATGAGCAGTTCTTC. Its translation is CASSIKNNEQFF.

This sequence joins TRBV7-9 and TRBJ1-1; no definite D call. CDR3 length: 13 residues. Germline values: CDR1 SEHNR, CDR2 FQNEAQ (reference sequence). V was shortened by 4 bases and J by 1 base, with 7 bases between the two germline ends. DNA for the CDR3: TGTGCCAGCAGCTCCGGGAAGAACACTGAAGCTTTCTTT. Protein: CASSSGKNTEAFF. The full variable domain, completed using reference TRBV7-9 and TRBJ1-1, is DTGVSQNPRHKITKRGQNVTFRCDPISEHNRLYWYRQTLGQGPEFLTYFQNEAQLEKSRLLSDRFSAERPKGSFSTLEIQRTEQGDSAMYLCASSSGKNTEAFFGQGTRLTVV.

There are many counts of this clonotype. The chain employs TRBV21-1 and TRBJ2-3. TRBV21-1 is given as a pseudogene. This CDR3 has 15 residues. CDR3 region: CASSKVWQDTDTQYF. The CDR3 nucleotides are TGTGCCAGCAGCAAAGTTTGGCAGGACACAGATACGCAGTATTTT.

This clonotype was found a few times. V usage is TRBV5-1 and J usage is TRBJ2-2; D perhaps matches TRBD1 (6 bases). Germline CDR1 SGHRS, CDR2 YFSETQ. The CDR3 runs 15 residues. Trimming shortened V by 3 bases and J by 4 bases, and 13 bases separated the two germline ends. DNA of the CDR3: TGCGCCAGCAGCTCACCAGGGGTTGGCACCGGGGAGCTGTTTTTT. Protein product: CASSSPGVGTGELFF.

The genes are TRBV27 and TRBJ2-7; possible D gene TRBD2, 5 bases. The CDR3 is 11 residues long. The V and J ends lost 4 bases and 6 bases respectively, with 7 bases between them. CDR1 and CDR2 (germline): MNHEY, SMNVEV (reference sequence). CDR3 residues: CASSYGLEQYF. Here the CDR3 DNA reads TGTGCCAGCAGTTACGGACTCGAGCAGTACTTC.

The table lists this clonotype with a few counts. The chain combines TRBV5-1 with TRBJ2-2; TRBD2 aligns across 13 bases. J gave up 4 bases and V 4 bases, and 10 bases lay outside the gene matches. The V gene's germline CDR1 is SGHRS and CDR2 YFSETQ. There are 18 residues in the CDR3. The chain's CDR3 is CASSPGLAGRMGTGELFF. CDR3 coding DNA: TGCGCCAGCAGCCCGGGACTAGCGGGACGCATGGGCACCGGGGAGCTGTTTTTT.

The CDR3 sequence: CASSLVVGTSGRGNEQFF. For the CDR3, the DNA is TGTGCCAGCAGCTTAGTAGTCGGGACTAGCGGGAGGGGTAATGAGCAGTTCTTC. The rearrangement links TRBV7-8 to TRBJ2-1; 16 nucleotides agree with TRBD2. This CDR3 is built from 18 residues. The germline CDR1 and CDR2 sequences are SGHVS and FQNEAQ. V trimming: 1 base; J trimming: 7 bases; junction bases outside the gene matches: 7.

V gene TRBV20-1 combines with J gene TRBJ2-7, with 9 nucleotides matching TRBD2. Looked up from germline, CDR1 is DFQATT and CDR2 is SNEGSKA (reference sequence). The CDR3 has 15 amino acids. J lost 6 bases, V lost 5 bases, and 14 bases had no gene match. The CDR3 reads CSAAGTSPGYGEQYF. The DNA for the CDR3 is TGCAGTGCTGCTGGGACTAGCCCCGGGTACGGCGAGCAGTACTTC.

This clonotype was picked up a small number of times. The V and J genes are TRBV6-5 and TRBJ2-3, with D perhaps matching TRBD2 (5 bases). Germline assignment: CDR1 MNHEY and CDR2 SVGAGI. The CDR3 length is 16 residues. Trimming took 8 bases from V and 0 from J, leaving 18 bases between them. The CDR3 nucleotides read TGTGCCAGCCGAAAGAGAGGGAAAACTAGCACAGATACGCAGTATTTT. This sequence encodes CASRKRGKTSTDTQYF.

This clonotype was observed many times. The V gene is TRBV4-1, the J gene TRBJ2-7, with 10 positions matching TRBD2. V shed 5 bases, J shed 6 bases, and the junction held 10 bases outside the gene matches. There are 15 residues in the CDR3. Germline V gene sequence: CDR1 MGHRA, CDR2 YSYEKL. The CDR3: CASSFTSGIRSEQYF. The CDR3 DNA sequence: TGCGCCAGCAGCTTCACTAGCGGGATAAGGAGCGAGCAGTACTTC.

The chain combines TRBV7-2 with TRBJ2-7; no clear D. Germline loops: CDR1 SGHTA, CDR2 FQGNSA. The V and J ends lost 1 base and 1 base respectively, with 11 bases between them. This CDR3 has 15 residues. This CDR3 is CASSLVVWQSYEQYF. CDR3 coding DNA: TGTGCCAGCAGCTTAGTAGTCTGGCAGTCCTACGAGCAGTACTTC.

This clonotype was recorded a few times. The rearrangement uses TRBV3-1 and TRBJ2-1; 7 nucleotides align to TRBD2. The V segment lost 0 bases and the J segment 6 bases; nucleotides outside the gene matches: 5. The CDR3 length is 15 residues. CDR1 is LGHDT and CDR2 is YNNKEL in the germline V gene (reference sequence). CDR3: CASSQDGLGANEQFF. The CDR3 DNA follows: TGTGCCAGCAGCCAAGACGGACTAGGGGCCAATGAGCAGTTCTTC.

This clonotype was picked up many times. The chain couples TRBV12-3 or TRBV12-4 to TRBJ2-5, with TRBD2 as a possible D gene (5 bases). This CDR3 spans 12 amino acids. Deletions cut 5 bases from V and 4 bases from J, with 8 bases between. For the CDR3, the DNA is TGTGCCAGCAGTCCCCGGGGAGAGACCCAGTACTTC. Its protein is CASSPRGETQYF.

This clonotype showed up just a few times. The rearrangement joins TRBV15 to TRBJ2-7; a possible D gene is TRBD1 (5 bases). V lost 0 bases and J 4 bases, leaving 10 bases between the germline ends. The CDR3 spans 14 residues. In germline, CDR1 is LNHNV, CDR2 YYDKDF (reference sequence). CDR3 region: CATSRDRVAYEQYF. DNA for the CDR3: TGTGCCACCAGCAGAGACAGGGTTGCGTACGAGCAGTACTTC. Full variable domain (outside the CDR3, taken from reference TRBV15 and TRBJ2-7): DAMVIQNPRYQVTQFGKPVTLSCSQTLNHNVMYWYQQKSSQAPKLLFHYYDKDFNNEADTPDNFQSRRPNTSFCFLDIRSPGLGDTAMYLCATSRDRVAYEQYFGPGTRLTVT.

Ten or more counts support this clonotype. The J gene is TRBJ1-2, the V gene TRBV5-1; possibly TRBD1 for D (6 bases). This CDR3 has 15 amino acids. Germline V CDR1 and CDR2: SGHRS, YFSETQ. Trimming left V 2 bases short and J 2 bases short, with 13 bases between. CDR3 nucleotide sequence: TGCGCCAGCAGCTTACCTGGACAGCAGAACTATGGCTACACCTTC. Translation gives CASSLPGQQNYGYTF.

The gene calls are TRBV4-3 and TRBJ2-7; no reliable D call. Germline V gives CDR1 LGHNA, CDR2 YSLEER. The CDR3 runs to 14 residues. Trimming stripped 9 bases from V and 2 bases from J, with 17 bases between. The CDR3, as DNA: TGCGCCAGTACCTGGGATTGCGTCGCCTACGAGCAGTACTTC. It encodes CASTWDCVAYEQYF.

This clonotype was recorded many times. The germline gene is not matched at one end of the junction; a read error may be the cause. The V and J genes are TRBV7-7 and TRBJ2-1; TRBD1 agrees at 9 bases. CDR1 SSHAT and CDR2 FNYEAQ come from the germline V gene (reference sequence). CDR3 size: 13 residues. The CDR3 region has the DNA TGTGCTAGCAGCTTGGACAGGGGCGATGAGCAGTTCTTC. Translating gives CASSLDRGDEQFF.

In its sample, this clonotype was seen once. The V and J genes are TRBV4-1 and TRBJ2-7, with D maybe TRBD1 (6 bases). The CDR3 has 15 residues. Germline assignment: CDR1 MGHRA and CDR2 YSYEKL. V lost 4 bases and J 2 bases, leaving 15 bases between the germline ends. CDR3 region: CASSRTGTTAYEQYF. The CDR3 DNA reads as TGCGCCAGCAGCCGCACAGGGACAACCGCCTACGAGCAGTACTTC.

A few counts support this clonotype. J is TRBJ2-5 and V is TRBV5-1; TRBD1 matches 8 bases. The trim removed 3 bases at V and 5 bases at J, leaving 6 bases unmatched. The CDR3 covers 14 residues. Germline lookup yields CDR1 SGHRS and CDR2 YFSETQ. This CDR3 is CASSYSTGVETQYF. For the CDR3, the DNA is TGCGCCAGCAGCTACTCGACAGGGGTGGAGACCCAGTACTTC.

The genes are TRBV20-1 and TRBJ2-2, with 8 positions matching TRBD2. The V gene end was trimmed by 0 bases and the J gene end by 8 bases; junction bases not matched to a gene: 11. The CDR3 spans 16 residues. Germline lookup yields CDR1 DFQATT and CDR2 SNEGSKA (reference sequence). For the CDR3, the DNA is TGCAGTGCTAGAGATGAGGGTAGCGGGGCTGCTGGGGAGCTGTTTTTT. This gives the protein CSARDEGSGAAGELFF.

This clonotype was observed a handful of times. The chain has TRBV20-1 and TRBJ2-5, with D perhaps matching TRBD2 (5 bases). The CDR3 has 15 residues. The germline V gene has CDR1 DFQATT and CDR2 SNEGSKA (reference sequence). In nucleotides, the CDR3 is TGCAGCCAAAGCCCGTCGGGTGGGAGACGAGAGACCCAGTACTTC. It codes for CSQSPSGGRRETQYF.